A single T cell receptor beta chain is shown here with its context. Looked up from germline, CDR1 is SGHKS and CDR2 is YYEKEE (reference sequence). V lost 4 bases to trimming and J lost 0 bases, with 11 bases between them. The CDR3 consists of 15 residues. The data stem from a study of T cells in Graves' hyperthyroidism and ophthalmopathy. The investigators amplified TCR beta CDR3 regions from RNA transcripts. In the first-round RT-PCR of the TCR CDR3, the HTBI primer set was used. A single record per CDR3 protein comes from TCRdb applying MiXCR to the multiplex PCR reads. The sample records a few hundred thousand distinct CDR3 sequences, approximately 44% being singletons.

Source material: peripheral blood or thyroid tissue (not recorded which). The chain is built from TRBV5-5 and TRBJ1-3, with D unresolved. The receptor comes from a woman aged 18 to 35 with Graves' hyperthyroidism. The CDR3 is CASSLDRFSGNTIYF. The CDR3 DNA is TGTGCCAGCAGCCTAGATCGGTTCTCTGGAAACACCATATATTTT.